Listed below are T cell receptor beta chains from one sample, sequenced in a study of beta chain features in type 1 diabetes. The table came from immunoSEQ multiplex PCR; TCRdb's copy has only in-frame clones and leaves some out. The data hold about 140,000 clones, with more than 9% observed a single time. The sample comprised naive CD4+ T cells from blood. The origin of the receptors is a young man in good health. Both conserved end residues are part of each CDR3.

j_gene	v_gene	len	CDR3aa
TRBJ1-2	TRBV7-9	12	CASSLAAGGYTF
TRBJ2-7	TRBV7-9	15	CASSPQDRGLYEQYF
TRBJ2-5	TRBV10-3	13	CAIRDRQGGTQYF
TRBJ2-7	TRBV7-7	15	CASSPATQANYEQYF
TRBJ2-5	TRBV19	16	CASSINLDRGRETQYF
TRBJ1-5	TRBV28	14	CASRERQSNQPQHF
TRBJ1-2	TRBV6-1	14	CASRRDRGVDGYTF
TRBJ2-7	TRBV6-5	15	CASSYPSGSSYEQYF
TRBJ2-7	TRBV7-8	14	CASSPSGGAYEQYF
TRBJ2-2	TRBV5-6	15	CASSTGGAGTGELFF
TRBJ2-1	TRBV14	17	CASSQVRTSGGKNEQFF
TRBJ2-1	TRBV29-1	16	CSVDFFDPETYNEQFF
TRBJ2-3	TRBV19	14	CASSRQASTDTQYF
TRBJ1-1	TRBV23-1	16	CASSQFPPGQGSEAFF
TRBJ1-6	TRBV6-5	14	CASKQGSYNSPLHF
TRBJ1-2	TRBV9	16	CASSALIRDRGQSYTF
TRBJ2-1	TRBV7-9	16	CASSLGLAGVYNEQFF
TRBJ2-1	TRBV28	19	CASSLGPGAIGLAHGEQFF
TRBJ2-7	TRBV27	16	CASSPRAGGFSYEQYF
TRBJ1-4	TRBV4-3	14	CASSQGQGREKLFF
TRBJ1-2	TRBV30	13	CAQTGGKDYGYTF
TRBJ1-1	TRBV29-1	13	CSVDRGRNTEAFF
TRBJ2-7	TRBV10-3	15	CAISDSGQGDYEQYF
TRBJ2-7	TRBV5-6	12	CASSPDRHEQYF
TRBJ2-7	TRBV11-1	13	CASSLPALYEQYF
TRBJ1-2	TRBV7-9	16	CASSPRKAGDNYGYTF
TRBJ2-6	TRBV7-2	15	CASSVQGSGANVLTF
TRBJ1-2	TRBV30	10	CAWGLVGYTF
TRBJ2-3	TRBV7-2	15	CASSYGQVTTDTQYF
TRBJ1-2	TRBV6-6	12	CATNRGNYGYTF
TRBJ2-3	TRBV19	17	CASSSSGGPQFTDTQYF
TRBJ1-6	TRBV5-4	16	CASSLSIDIRNSPLHF
TRBJ2-3	TRBV4-3	20	CASSQFGFGSGGPRTDTQYF
TRBJ2-3	TRBV30	13	CAWRVAGADTQYF
TRBJ2-1	TRBV29-1	15	CSVVLWRGLGNEQFF
TRBJ1-3	TRBV2	12	CASREDRPTIYF
TRBJ2-1	TRBV5-6	15	CASSLDGAPDNEQFF
TRBJ1-2	TRBV4-2	14	CASSQDAQSLGYTF
TRBJ2-3	TRBV7-2	12	CASSLGGGEQYF
TRBJ1-3	TRBV6-5	16	CASSSLSAGPGNTIYF
TRBJ1-2	TRBV30	15	CAWRKRQGANYGYTF
TRBJ1-1	TRBV6-5	15	CASSYSVGGETEAFF
TRBJ1-5	TRBV28	17	CASSSPRDSKGNQPQHF